The table lists the clone carrying this T cell receptor (beta chain) with a few counts. With random hexamers, 0.5 to 1 ug RNA was reverse transcribed. TCRdb ran MiXCR on the immunoSEQ multiplex PCR reads and lists one entry per CDR3 protein. Seen here are around 300,000 distinct CDR3 sequences, just over 90% observed once, and the top ten hold about 0.07%. This record comes from a study of CD8 T cells in Susac syndrome. Sequencing of TCR beta, carried out with a high-throughput approach, was applied to CD8+ and CD4+ T cells from the blood. The specimen sequenced was CD4+ T cells from PBMCs. The clonotype comes from a human donor with multiple sclerosis.

The CDR3 loop reads CASRLPSGANVLTF. CDR3 in DNA: TGTGCCAGCCGTCTCCCTTCTGGGGCCAACGTCCTGACTTTC. The gene calls are TRBV6-1 and TRBJ2-6; D gene uncertain. Germline V gene sequence: CDR1 MNHNS, CDR2 SASEGT. V lost 8 bases to trimming and J lost 1 base, with 9 bases between them. CDR3 length: 14 amino acids.